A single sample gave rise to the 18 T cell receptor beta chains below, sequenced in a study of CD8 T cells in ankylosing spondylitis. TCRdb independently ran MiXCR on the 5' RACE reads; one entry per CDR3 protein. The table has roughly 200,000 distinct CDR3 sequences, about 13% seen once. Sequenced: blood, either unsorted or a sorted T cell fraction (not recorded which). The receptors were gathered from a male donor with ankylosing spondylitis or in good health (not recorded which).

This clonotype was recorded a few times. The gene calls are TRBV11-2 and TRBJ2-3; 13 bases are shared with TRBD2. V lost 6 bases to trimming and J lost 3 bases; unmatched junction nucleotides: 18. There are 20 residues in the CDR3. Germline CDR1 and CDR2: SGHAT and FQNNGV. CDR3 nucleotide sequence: TGTGCCAGCAGGGGCCTACTAGCGGGGGGGCCTGAGGGTAGAACAGATACGCAGTATTTT. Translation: CASRGLLAGGPEGRTDTQYF. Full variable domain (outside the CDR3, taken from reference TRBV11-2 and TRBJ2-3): EAGVAQSPRYKIIEKRQSVAFWCNPISGHATLYWYQQILGQGPKLLIQFQNNGVVDDSQLPKDRFSAERLKGVDSTLKIQPAKLEDSAVYLCASRGLLAGGPEGRTDTQYFGPGTRLTVL.

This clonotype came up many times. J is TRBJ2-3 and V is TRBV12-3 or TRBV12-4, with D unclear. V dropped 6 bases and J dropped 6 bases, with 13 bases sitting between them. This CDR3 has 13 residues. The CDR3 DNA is TGTGCCAGCAGCCCTGACCTGGCGGATACGCAGTATTTT. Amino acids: CASSPDLADTQYF.

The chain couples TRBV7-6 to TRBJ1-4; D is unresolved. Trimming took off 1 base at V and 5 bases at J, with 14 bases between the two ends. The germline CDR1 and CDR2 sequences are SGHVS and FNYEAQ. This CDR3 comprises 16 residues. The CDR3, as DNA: TGTGCCAGCAGCTTAGAACCGGACGGATTGAATGAAAAACTGTTTTTT. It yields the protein CASSLEPDGLNEKLFF. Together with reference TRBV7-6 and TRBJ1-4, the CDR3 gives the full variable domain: GAGVSQSPRYKVTKRGQDVALRCDPISGHVSLYWYRQALGQGPEFLTYFNYEAQQDKSGLPNDRFSAERPEGSISTLTIQRTEQRDSAMYRCASSLEPDGLNEKLFFGSGTQLSVL.

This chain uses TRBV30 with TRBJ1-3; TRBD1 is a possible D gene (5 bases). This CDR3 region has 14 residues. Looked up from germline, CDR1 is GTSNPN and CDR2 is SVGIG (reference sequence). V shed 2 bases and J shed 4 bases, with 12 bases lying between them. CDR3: CAWSYGWGGNTIYF. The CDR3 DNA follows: TGTGCCTGGAGTTATGGATGGGGGGGAAACACCATATATTTT.

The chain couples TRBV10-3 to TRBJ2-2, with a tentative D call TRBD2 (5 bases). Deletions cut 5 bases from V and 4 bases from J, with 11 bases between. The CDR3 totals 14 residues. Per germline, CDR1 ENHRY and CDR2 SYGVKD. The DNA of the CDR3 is TGTGCCATCAGTCCGGACTTTATCACCGGGGAGCTGTTTTTT. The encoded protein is CAISPDFITGELFF.

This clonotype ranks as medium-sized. CDR3 sequence: CATQGPDDYLGPYEQYF. CDR3 bases: TGTGCCACCCAGGGACCAGATGATTACCTGGGCCCTTACGAGCAGTACTTC. The J gene is TRBJ2-7, the V gene TRBV6-5; D possibly uses TRBD1 or TRBD2 (5 bases each). Germline-derived CDR1 and CDR2 are MNHEY and SVGAGI. The CDR3 extends over 17 amino acids. V lost 10 bases, J lost 4 bases, and 29 bases lay in between.

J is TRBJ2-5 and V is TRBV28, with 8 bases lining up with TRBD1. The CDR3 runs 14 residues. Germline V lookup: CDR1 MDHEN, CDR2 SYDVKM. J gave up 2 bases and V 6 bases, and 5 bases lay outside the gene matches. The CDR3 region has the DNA TGTGCCAGCAGAATAGACAGGGGACAAGAGACCCAGTACTTC. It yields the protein CASRIDRGQETQYF.

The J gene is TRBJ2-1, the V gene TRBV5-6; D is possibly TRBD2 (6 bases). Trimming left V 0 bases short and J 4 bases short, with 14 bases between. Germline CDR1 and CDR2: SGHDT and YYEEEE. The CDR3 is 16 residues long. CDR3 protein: CASSLAHGLSYNEQFF. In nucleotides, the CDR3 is TGTGCCAGCAGCTTGGCGCATGGACTATCGTACAATGAGCAGTTCTTC.

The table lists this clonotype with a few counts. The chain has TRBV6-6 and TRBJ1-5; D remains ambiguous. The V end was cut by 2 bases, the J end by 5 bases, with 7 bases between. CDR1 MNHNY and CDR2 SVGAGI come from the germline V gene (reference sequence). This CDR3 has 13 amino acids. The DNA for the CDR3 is TGTGCCAGCAGTTACGACGGTTATCAGCCCCAGCATTTT. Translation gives CASSYDGYQPQHF.

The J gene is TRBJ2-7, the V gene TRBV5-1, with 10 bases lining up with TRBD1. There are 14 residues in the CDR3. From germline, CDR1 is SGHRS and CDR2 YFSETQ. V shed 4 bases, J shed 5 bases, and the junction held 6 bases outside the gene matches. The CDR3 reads CASSRGQGLNEQYF. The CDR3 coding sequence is TGCGCCAGCAGCCGGGGACAGGGGCTGAACGAGCAGTACTTC.

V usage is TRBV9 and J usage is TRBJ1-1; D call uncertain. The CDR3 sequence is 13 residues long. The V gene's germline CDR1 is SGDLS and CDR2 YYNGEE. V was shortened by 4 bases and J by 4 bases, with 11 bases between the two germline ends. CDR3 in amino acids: CASSPSWGTEAFF. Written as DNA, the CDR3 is TGTGCCAGCAGCCCGTCCTGGGGCACTGAAGCTTTCTTT.

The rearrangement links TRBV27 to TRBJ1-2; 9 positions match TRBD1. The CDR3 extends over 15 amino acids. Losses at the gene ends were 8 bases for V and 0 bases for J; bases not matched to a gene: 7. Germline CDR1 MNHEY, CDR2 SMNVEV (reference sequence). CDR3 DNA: TGTGCCAGCCGGGACAGGGTCTTTTCTAACTATGGCTACACCTTC. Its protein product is CASRDRVFSNYGYTF.

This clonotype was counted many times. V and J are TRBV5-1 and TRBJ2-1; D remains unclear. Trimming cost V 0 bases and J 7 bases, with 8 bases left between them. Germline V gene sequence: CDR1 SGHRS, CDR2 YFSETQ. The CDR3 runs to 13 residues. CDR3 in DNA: TGCGCCAGCAGCTTGGAGGGCTGGAATGAGCAGTTCTTC. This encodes CASSLEGWNEQFF.

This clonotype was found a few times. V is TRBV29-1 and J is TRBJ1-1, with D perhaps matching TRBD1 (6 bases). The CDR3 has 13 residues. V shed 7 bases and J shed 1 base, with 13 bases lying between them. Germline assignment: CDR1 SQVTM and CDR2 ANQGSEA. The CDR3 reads CSALGHPNTEAFF. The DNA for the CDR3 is TGCAGCGCACTGGGACACCCGAACACTGAAGCTTTCTTT.

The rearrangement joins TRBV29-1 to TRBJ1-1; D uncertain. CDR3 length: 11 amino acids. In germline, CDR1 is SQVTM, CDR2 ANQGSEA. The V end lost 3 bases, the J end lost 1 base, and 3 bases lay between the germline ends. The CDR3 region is CSVERNTEAFF. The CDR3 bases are TGCAGCGTTGAGCGGAACACTGAAGCTTTCTTT.

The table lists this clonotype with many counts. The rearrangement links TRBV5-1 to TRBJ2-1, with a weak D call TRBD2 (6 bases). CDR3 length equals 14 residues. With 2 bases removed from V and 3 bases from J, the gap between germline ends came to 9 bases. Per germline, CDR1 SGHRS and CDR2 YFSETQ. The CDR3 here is CASSFAGSYNEQFF. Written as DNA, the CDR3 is TGCGCCAGCAGCTTTGCGGGAAGCTACAATGAGCAGTTCTTC.

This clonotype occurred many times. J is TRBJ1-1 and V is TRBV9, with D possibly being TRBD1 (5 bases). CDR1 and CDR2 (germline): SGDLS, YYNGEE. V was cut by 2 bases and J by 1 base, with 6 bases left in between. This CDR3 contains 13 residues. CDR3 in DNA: TGTGCCAGCAGCGTTACAGGGAACACTGAAGCTTTCTTT. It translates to CASSVTGNTEAFF.

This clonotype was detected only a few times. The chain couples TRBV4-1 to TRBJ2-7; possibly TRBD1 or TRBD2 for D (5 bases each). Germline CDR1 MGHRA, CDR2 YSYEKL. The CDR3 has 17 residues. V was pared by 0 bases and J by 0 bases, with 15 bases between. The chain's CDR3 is CASSQETILGTSYEQYF. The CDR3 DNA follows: TGCGCCAGCAGCCAAGAGACCATACTTGGGACCTCCTACGAGCAGTACTTC.